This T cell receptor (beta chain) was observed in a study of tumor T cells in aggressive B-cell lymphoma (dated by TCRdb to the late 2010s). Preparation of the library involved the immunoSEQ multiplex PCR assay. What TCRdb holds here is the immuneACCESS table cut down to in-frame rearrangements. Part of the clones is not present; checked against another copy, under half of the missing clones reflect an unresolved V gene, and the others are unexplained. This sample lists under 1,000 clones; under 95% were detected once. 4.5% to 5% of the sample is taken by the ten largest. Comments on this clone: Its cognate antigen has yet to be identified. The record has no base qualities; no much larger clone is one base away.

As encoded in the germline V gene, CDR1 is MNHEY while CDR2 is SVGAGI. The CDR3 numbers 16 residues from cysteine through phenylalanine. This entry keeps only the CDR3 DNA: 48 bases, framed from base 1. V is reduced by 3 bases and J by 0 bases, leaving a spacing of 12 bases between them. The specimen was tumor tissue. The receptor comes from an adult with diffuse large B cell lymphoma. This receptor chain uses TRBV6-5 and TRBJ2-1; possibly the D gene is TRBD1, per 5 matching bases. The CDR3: CASSYNPRASYNEQFF. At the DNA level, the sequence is TGTGCCAGCAGTTATAATCCCAGGGCCTCCTACAATGAGCAGTTCTTC.